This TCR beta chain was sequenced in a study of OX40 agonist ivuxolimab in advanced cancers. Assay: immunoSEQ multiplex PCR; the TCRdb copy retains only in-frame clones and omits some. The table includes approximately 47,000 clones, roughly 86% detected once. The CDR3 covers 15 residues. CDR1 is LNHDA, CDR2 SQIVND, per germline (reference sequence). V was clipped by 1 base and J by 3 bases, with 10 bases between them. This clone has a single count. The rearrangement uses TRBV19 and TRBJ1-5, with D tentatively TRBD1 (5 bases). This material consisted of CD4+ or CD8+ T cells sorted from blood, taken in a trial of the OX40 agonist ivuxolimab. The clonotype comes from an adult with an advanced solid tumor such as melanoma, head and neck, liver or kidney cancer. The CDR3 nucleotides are TGTGCCAGTAGTATAGTAGGGGTCCTCAATCAGCCCCAGCATTTT. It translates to CASSIVGVLNQPQHF. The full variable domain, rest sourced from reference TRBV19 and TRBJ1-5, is DGGITQSPKYLFRKEGQNVTLSCEQNLNHDAMYWYRQDPGQGLRLIYYSQIVNDFQKGDIAEGYSVSREKKESFPLTVTSAQKNPTAFYLCASSIVGVLNQPQHFGDGTRLSIL.